A single sample is the source of the 19 T cell receptor beta chains below, sequenced in a study of blood T cells in healthy people across ages. The second PCR ran roughly 6 to 11 cycles with a sample-barcoded 5' primer and J-beta primers. MiXCR was run by TCRdb on the 5' RACE reads, yielding one entry per CDR3 protein. The sample shows more than 800,000 distinct CDR3 sequences, around 30% of them seen only once. Input material: blood. The receptor source for this set is a woman aged 80 or over in good health.

This clonotype was observed a handful of times. The chain carries TRBV20-1 and TRBJ2-2, with D tentatively TRBD2 (5 bases). This CDR3 comprises 14 residues. Germline assignment: CDR1 DFQATT and CDR2 SNEGSKA (reference sequence). V was trimmed by 5 bases and J by 3 bases, leaving 13 bases between them. CDR3: CSAPSRTDTGELFF. CDR3 coding DNA: TGCAGTGCTCCTTCCCGGACTGACACCGGGGAGCTGTTTTTT.

This clonotype was picked up many times. The CDR3 DNA reads as TGTGCCAGCAGGAGGGGGACAGGGGATACGCAGTATTTT. This gives the protein CASRRGTGDTQYF. The chain combines TRBV25-1 with TRBJ2-3; 9 positions match TRBD1. The CDR3 extends over 13 amino acids. J was trimmed by 6 bases and V by 6 bases; bases with no gene match: 4. Germline V CDR1 and CDR2: MGHDK, SYGVNS.

This clonotype came up many times. V is TRBV6-2 or TRBV6-3 and J is TRBJ2-5; TRBD1 matches at 9 bases. CDR1 and CDR2 from the germline V gene are MNHEY and SVGEGT. The CDR3 loop spans 15 amino acids. The ends lost 2 bases at V and 4 bases at J; junction bases unmatched: 5. This CDR3 reads CASSYGDRAAETQYF. The CDR3 coding sequence is TGTGCCAGCAGTTACGGGGACAGGGCTGCAGAGACCCAGTACTTC.

This clonotype came up many times. This chain links TRBV14 with TRBJ2-5; D unclear. Germline assignment: CDR1 SGHDN and CDR2 FVKESK. V was clipped by 0 bases and J by 6 bases, with 5 bases between them. The CDR3 totals 12 residues. The CDR3 is CASSQDRKTQYF. CDR3 DNA: TGTGCCAGCAGCCAAGATCGGAAGACCCAGTACTTC.

On this clonotype: This may stem from a read error, because a much larger clone lies one nucleotide away. The chain joins TRBV7-9 to TRBJ2-3, with 10 bases identical to TRBD2. This CDR3 has 15 residues. The V gene end was trimmed by 5 bases and the J gene end by 2 bases; junction bases not matched to a gene: 4. Germline V gene lookup returns CDR1 SEHNR and CDR2 FQNEAQ (reference sequence). CDR3: CASSLGTSDTDTQYF. In nucleotides, the CDR3 is TGTGCCAGCAGCCTCGGGACTAGCGACACAGATACGCAGTATTTT.

This clonotype was observed many times. The chain recombines TRBV11-2 with TRBJ1-2; possible D gene TRBD1, 5 bases. CDR3 length equals 14 residues. Trimming removed 1 base at V and 2 bases at J, with 8 bases between. CDR1 is SGHAT, CDR2 FQNNGV, per germline. The DNA for the CDR3 is TGTGCCAGCAGCTTAGTCCCAGGGAACTATGGCTACACCTTC. Translated, it gives CASSLVPGNYGYTF.

This chain joins TRBV5-1 and TRBJ2-4, with D possibly matching TRBD1 (5 bases). CDR1 is SGHRS, CDR2 YFSETQ, per germline. The CDR3 sequence is 14 residues long. Trimming took 0 bases from V and 15 from J, leaving 19 bases between them. Written as DNA, the CDR3 is TGCGCCAGCAGCTTGGTGGACATCCCCTACGAGCGGTACTTC. Its protein is CASSLVDIPYERYF. Based on the CDR3 plus reference TRBV5-1 and TRBJ2-4, the full variable domain is KAGVTQTPRYLIKTRGQQVTLSCSPISGHRSVSWYQQTPGQGLQFLFEYFSETQRNKGNFPGRFSGRQFSNSRSEMNVSTLELGDSALYLCASSLVDIPYERYFGAGTRLSVL.

The chain couples TRBV29-1 to TRBJ2-7; 7 nucleotides agree with TRBD1. The ends lost 3 bases at V and 3 bases at J; junction bases unmatched: 2. Germline V CDR1 and CDR2: SQVTM, ANQGSEA. This CDR3 region has 12 residues. The CDR3 region is CSVERQGYEQYF. In nucleotides, the CDR3 is TGCAGCGTTGAGAGACAGGGCTACGAGCAGTACTTC.

Many counts were recorded for this clonotype. The genes are TRBV5-6 and TRBJ2-6; no firm D call. The ends were cut back, 1 base at V and 0 bases at J, with 11 bases in the middle. CDR1 SGHDT and CDR2 YYEEEE come from the germline V gene. The CDR3 runs to 17 residues. The CDR3 DNA sequence: TGTGCCAGCAGCTTGAGAGGAGCACCCTCTGGGGCCAACGTCCTGACTTTC. It specifies CASSLRGAPSGANVLTF.

This chain links TRBV2 with TRBJ2-1, with D perhaps matching TRBD1 (5 bases). The CDR3 spans 13 residues. CDR1 SNHLY and CDR2 FYNNEI come from the germline V gene. Deletions cut 5 bases from V and 8 bases from J, with 13 bases between. CDR3 in amino acids: CASSLKRGHEQFF. The CDR3 nucleotides read TGTGCCAGCAGTCTCAAAAGGGGCCATGAGCAGTTCTTC.

This clonotype came up many times. The chain combines TRBV7-2 with TRBJ2-5; 12 positions match TRBD2. CDR3 length equals 19 residues. The V gene's germline CDR1 is SGHTA and CDR2 FQGNSA. The V gene end was trimmed by 1 base and the J gene end by 4 bases; junction bases not matched to a gene: 13. As DNA, the CDR3 is TGTGCCAGCAGCTTAGTTCTAGCGGGGGGGAAAGGGGTCCGAGAGACCCAGTACTTC. Translation gives CASSLVLAGGKGVRETQYF.

CDR3 region: CASSRHRQGAGEQYF. The CDR3 DNA follows: TGTGCCAGCAGTCGCCACAGACAGGGGGCGGGCGAGCAGTACTTC. V is TRBV12-3 or TRBV12-4 and J is TRBJ2-7; TRBD1 matches at 10 bases. This CDR3 spans 15 amino acids. After removal of 5 bases from V and 6 bases from J, the junction contained 10 bases not matched to a gene.

V and J are TRBV11-2 and TRBJ2-3; 9 bases agree with TRBD1. Germline CDR1 reads SGHAT; CDR2 reads FQNNGV. With 3 bases clipped from V and 6 bases from J, the junction kept 10 bases outside the gene matches. This CDR3 has 16 amino acids. CDR3 nucleotides: TGTGCCAGCAGCTTGGGTTCGACAGGGGGTAGGGATACGCAGTATTTT. Its translation: CASSLGSTGGRDTQYF.

This clonotype was counted a few times. This chain uses TRBV21-1 with TRBJ1-4. TRBV21-1 is marked as a pseudogene. The CDR3 extends over 16 amino acids. CDR3 amino acids: CASSKPLPVDGEKLFF. CDR3 nucleotides: TGTGCCAGCAGCAAGCCCTTACCAGTGGACGGGGAAAAACTGTTTTTT.

Remarks on this clonotype: One end of the junction does not line up with germline, which may come from a read error. The CDR3 nucleotides are TGTGCCAGTAGCTTAGGCGGCCCTAGCGGGGGAGATACGCAGTATTTT. It specifies CASSLGGPSGGDTQYF. The rearrangement joins TRBV7-2 to TRBJ2-3, with 10 bases lining up with TRBD2. CDR3 length: 16 amino acids. The germline V gene has CDR1 SGHTA and CDR2 FQGNSA. The whole variable domain, filled in from reference TRBV7-2 and TRBJ2-3, reads GAGVSQSPSNKVTEKGKDVELRCDPISGHTALYWYRQSLGQGLEFLIYFQGNSAPDKSGLPSDRFSAERTGGSVSTLTIQRTQQEDSAVYLCASSLGGPSGGDTQYFGPGTRLTVL.

This clonotype has more than one count but fewer than ten. The chain combines TRBV24-1 with TRBJ2-5, with TRBD1 matching 9 bases. This CDR3 has 15 residues. The germline CDR1 and CDR2 sequences are KGHDR and SFDVKD. V was clipped by 3 bases and J by 0 bases; unmatched bases: 1. In nucleotides, the CDR3 is TGTGCCACCAGTGATCGGGACAGGGACCAAGAGACCCAGTACTTC. Encoded protein: CATSDRDRDQETQYF.

The genes are TRBV6-5 and TRBJ2-7; D remains unclear. Germline CDR1 reads MNHEY; CDR2 reads SVGAGI. CDR3 length: 13 residues. V lost 6 bases, J lost 6 bases, and 15 bases lay in between. CDR3 DNA sequence: TGTGCCAGCAGATTCTCAGCGTCAATCGAGCAGTACTTC. Residues: CASRFSASIEQYF.

The genes are TRBV7-2 and TRBJ1-2, with no clear D. This CDR3 contains 13 residues. Per the germline V gene, CDR1 is SGHTA and CDR2 is FQGNSA. Trimming shortened V by 1 base and J by 5 bases, and 8 bases separated the two germline ends. The CDR3 reads CASSLGERYGYTF. CDR3 nucleotide sequence: TGTGCCAGCAGCTTAGGGGAGCGGTATGGCTACACCTTC.

In DNA form, the CDR3 reads TGTGCCAGCAGCGTAAACGGGCTAAACACTGAAGCTTTCTTT. Protein sequence: CASSVNGLNTEAFF. This chain connects TRBV9 to TRBJ1-1; D unclear. The CDR3 extends over 14 amino acids. Trimming cost V 1 base and J 2 bases, with 9 bases left between them. Germline CDR1 is SGDLS and CDR2 is YYNGEE.